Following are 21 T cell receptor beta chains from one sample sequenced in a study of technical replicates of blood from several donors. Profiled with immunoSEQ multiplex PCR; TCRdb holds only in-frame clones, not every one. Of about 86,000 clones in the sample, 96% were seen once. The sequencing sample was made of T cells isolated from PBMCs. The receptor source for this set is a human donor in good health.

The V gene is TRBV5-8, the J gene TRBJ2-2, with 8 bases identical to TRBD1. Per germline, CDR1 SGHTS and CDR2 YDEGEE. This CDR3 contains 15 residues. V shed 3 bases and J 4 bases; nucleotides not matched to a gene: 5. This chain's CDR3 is CASSWRTGTTGELFF. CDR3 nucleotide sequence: TGTGCCAGCAGCTGGCGGACAGGGACCACCGGGGAGCTGTTTTTT.

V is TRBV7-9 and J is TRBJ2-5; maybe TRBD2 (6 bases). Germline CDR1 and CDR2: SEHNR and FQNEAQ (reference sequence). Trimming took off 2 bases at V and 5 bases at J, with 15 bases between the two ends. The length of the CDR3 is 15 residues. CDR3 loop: CASSLKARELETQYF. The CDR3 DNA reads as TGTGCCAGCAGCTTAAAGGCGCGGGAACTGGAGACCCAGTACTTC.

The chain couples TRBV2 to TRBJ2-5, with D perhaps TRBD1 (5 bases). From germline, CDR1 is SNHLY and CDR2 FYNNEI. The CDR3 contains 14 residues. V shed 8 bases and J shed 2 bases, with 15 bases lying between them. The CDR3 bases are TGTGCCAGCGCCAGGACACCAACTCAAGAGACCCAGTACTTC. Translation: CASARTPTQETQYF.

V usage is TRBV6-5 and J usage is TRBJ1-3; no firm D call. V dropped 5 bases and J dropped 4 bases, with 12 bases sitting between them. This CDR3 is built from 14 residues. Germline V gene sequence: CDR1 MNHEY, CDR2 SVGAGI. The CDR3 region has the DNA TGTGCCAGCAGTAAAGAGGCGGGAGGAAACACCATATATTTT. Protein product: CASSKEAGGNTIYF.

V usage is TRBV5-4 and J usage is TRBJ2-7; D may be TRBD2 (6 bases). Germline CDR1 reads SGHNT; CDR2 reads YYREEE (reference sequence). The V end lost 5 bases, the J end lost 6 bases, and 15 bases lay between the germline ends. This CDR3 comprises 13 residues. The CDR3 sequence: CASSPRLVGEQYF. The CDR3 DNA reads TGTGCCAGCAGTCCCCGACTAGTAGGCGAGCAGTACTTC.

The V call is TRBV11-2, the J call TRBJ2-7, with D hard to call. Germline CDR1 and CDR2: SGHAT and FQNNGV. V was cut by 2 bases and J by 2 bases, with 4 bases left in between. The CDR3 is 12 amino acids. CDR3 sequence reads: CASSLTTYEQYF. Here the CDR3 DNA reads TGTGCCAGCAGCTTAACAACCTACGAGCAGTACTTC.

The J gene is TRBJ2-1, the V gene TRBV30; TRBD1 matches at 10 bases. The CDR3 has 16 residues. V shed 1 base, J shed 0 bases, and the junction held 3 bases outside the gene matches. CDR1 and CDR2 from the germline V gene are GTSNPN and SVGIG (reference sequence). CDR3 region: CAWSAGTGDSYNEQFF. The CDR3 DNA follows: TGTGCCTGGAGTGCCGGGACAGGGGACTCCTACAATGAGCAGTTCTTC.

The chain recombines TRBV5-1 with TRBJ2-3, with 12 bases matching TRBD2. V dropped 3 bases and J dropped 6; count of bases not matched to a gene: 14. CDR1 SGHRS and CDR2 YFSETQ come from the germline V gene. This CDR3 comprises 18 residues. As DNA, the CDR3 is TGCGCCAGCAGCTGGGGGGTCCGACTAGCGGGAGTATCGGATACGCAGTATTTT. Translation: CASSWGVRLAGVSDTQYF.

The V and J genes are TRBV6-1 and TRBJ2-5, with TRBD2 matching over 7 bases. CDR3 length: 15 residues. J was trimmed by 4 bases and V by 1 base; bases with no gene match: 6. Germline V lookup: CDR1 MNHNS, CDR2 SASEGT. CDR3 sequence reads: CASSEGGGTGETQYF. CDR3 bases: TGTGCCAGCAGTGAAGGGGGGGGGACTGGAGAGACCCAGTACTTC.

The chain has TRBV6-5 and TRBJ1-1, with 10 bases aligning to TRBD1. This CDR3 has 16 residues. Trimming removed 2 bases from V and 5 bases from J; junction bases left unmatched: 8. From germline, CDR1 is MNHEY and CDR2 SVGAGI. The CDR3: CASSYVGDRGFTEAFF. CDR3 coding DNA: TGTGCCAGCAGTTACGTTGGGGACAGGGGTTTTACTGAAGCTTTCTTT.

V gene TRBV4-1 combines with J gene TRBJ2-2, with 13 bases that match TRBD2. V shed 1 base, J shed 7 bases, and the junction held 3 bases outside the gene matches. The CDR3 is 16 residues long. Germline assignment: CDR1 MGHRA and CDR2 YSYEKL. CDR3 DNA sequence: TGCGCCAGCAGCCAAGGGACTAGCGGGAGCAACGGGGAGCTGTTTTTT. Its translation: CASSQGTSGSNGELFF.

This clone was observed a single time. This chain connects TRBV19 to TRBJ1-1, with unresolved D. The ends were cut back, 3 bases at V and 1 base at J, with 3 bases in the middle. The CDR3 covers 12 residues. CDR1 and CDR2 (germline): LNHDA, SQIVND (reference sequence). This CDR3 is CASSIGNTEAFF. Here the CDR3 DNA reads TGTGCCAGTAGTATCGGGAACACTGAAGCTTTCTTT.

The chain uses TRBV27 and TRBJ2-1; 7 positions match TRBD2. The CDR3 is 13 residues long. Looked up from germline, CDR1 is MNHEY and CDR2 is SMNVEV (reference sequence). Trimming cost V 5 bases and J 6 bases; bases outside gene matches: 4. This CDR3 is CASSVRERNEQFF. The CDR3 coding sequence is TGTGCCAGCAGTGTGCGGGAGCGCAATGAGCAGTTCTTC.

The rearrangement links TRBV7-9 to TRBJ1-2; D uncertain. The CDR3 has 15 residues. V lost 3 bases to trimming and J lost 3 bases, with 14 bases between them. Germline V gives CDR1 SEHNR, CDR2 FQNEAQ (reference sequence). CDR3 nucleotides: TGTGCCAGCAGCTTCCGACAACCAGAAGACTATGGCTACACCTTC. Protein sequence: CASSFRQPEDYGYTF.

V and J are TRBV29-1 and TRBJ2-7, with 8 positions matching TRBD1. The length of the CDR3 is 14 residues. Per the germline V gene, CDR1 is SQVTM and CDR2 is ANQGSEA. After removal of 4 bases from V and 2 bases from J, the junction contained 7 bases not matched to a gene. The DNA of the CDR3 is TGCAGCGTTGTGGTAGAGGGACAGGCCTACGAGCAGTACTTC. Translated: CSVVVEGQAYEQYF.

CDR3 in amino acids: CASSVGGSPSYEQYF. The CDR3 nucleotides are TGTGCCAGCAGCGTAGGGGGCTCACCCTCCTACGAGCAGTACTTC. The chain employs TRBV9 and TRBJ2-7; TRBD1 is a possible D gene (5 bases). V was cut by 0 bases and J by 0 bases, with 10 bases left in between. The CDR3 contains 15 residues. The V gene's germline CDR1 is SGDLS and CDR2 YYNGEE.

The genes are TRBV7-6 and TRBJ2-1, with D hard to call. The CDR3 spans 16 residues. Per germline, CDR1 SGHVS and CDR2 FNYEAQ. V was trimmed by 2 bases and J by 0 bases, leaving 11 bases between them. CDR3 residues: CASSLYPPSSYNEQFF. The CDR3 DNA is TGTGCCAGCAGCTTATACCCTCCGAGCTCCTACAATGAGCAGTTCTTC.

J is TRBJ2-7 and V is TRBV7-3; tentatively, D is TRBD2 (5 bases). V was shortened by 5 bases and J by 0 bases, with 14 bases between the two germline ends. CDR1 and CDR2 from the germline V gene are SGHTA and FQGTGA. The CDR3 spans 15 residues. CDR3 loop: CASSPTVAISYEQYF. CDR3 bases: TGTGCCAGCAGCCCTACTGTAGCGATCTCCTACGAGCAGTACTTC.

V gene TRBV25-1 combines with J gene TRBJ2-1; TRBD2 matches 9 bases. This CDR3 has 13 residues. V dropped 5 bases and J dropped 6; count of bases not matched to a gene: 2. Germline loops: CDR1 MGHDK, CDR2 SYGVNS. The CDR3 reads CASSPGLANEQFF. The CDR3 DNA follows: TGTGCCAGCAGTCCGGGACTAGCCAATGAGCAGTTCTTC.

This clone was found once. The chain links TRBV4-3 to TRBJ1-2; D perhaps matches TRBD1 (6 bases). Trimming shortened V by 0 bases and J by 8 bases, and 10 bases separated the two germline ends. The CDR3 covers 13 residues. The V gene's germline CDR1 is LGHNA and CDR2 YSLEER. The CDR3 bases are TGCGCCAGCAGCCAAGATACAGGGAGCGGCTACACCTTC. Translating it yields CASSQDTGSGYTF.

In nucleotides, the CDR3 is TGTGCCAGCAGATACTCTACAGGGAGGAACACTGAAGCTTTCTTT. As protein: CASRYSTGRNTEAFF. The chain couples TRBV28 to TRBJ1-1; TRBD1 might be the D (6 bases). In germline, CDR1 is MDHEN, CDR2 SYDVKM. CDR3 length: 15 residues. Between the trimmed V and J ends, which lost 6 bases and 1 base, there was a span of 15 bases.